This entry describes one TCR beta chain. These data come from a study of CD8 T cells in Susac syndrome. Germline assignment: CDR1 LGHNA and CDR2 YNFKEQ. V gave up 3 bases and J gave up 4 bases, with 9 bases separating them. The CDR3 extends over 14 amino acids. Random hexamers primed reverse transcription of roughly 0.45 to 1 ug RNA. The CDR3 of TCR beta was amplified by immunoSEQ multiplex PCR across 54 Vbeta and 13 Jbeta. Using its own MiXCR run on the immunoSEQ multiplex PCR reads, TCRdb lists one record per CDR3 protein. This sample has some 200,000 distinct CDR3 sequences, with 90% to 95% found just once.

Sequencing was carried out using CD4+ T cells from PBMCs. The chain carries TRBV4-2 and TRBJ2-2, with D hard to call. The source of this sequence is a human donor with Susac syndrome. The CDR3 sequence is CASSQIGSTGELFF. CDR3 nucleotides: TGTGCCAGCAGCCAGATAGGGTCCACCGGGGAGCTGTTTTTT.